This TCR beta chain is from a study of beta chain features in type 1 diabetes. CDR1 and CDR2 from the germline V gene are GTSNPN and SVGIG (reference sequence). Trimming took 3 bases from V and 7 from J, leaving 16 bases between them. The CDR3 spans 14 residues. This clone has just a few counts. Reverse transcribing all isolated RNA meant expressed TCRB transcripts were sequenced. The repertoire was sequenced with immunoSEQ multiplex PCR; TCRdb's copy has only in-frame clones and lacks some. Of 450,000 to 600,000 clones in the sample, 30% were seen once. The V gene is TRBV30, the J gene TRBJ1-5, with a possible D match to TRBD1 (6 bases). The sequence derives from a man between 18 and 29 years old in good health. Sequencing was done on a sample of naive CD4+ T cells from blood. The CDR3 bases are TGTGCCTGGAGCTCAGGCGGAGGGGGACAGCCCCAGCATTTT. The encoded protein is CAWSSGGGGQPQHF.